What follows are 15 T cell receptor beta chains derived from one specimen sequenced in a study of CD8+ T cells in alopecia areata. Markers used for sorting pooled cutaneous lymph node cells were CD4, CD8alpha, NKG2D, NKG2ACE and others. Extracted RNA was reverse transcribed into cDNA, the sequencing template. Only in-frame clones appear in the TCRdb table, and some are missing; sequencing was by immunoSEQ multiplex PCR. Listed for the sample are about 9,000 clones, none seen a single time. Sequenced sample: CD8+ T cells sorted from a lymph node. All receptors come from a C3H/HeJ mouse with alopecia areata. Strain MHC haplotype: H2-k.

This clone appeared many times. Mouse gene names apply. The missing CDR3 end, 4 residues past where the read stops, is filled in from the germline J gene. The chain recombines TRBV13-3 with TRBJ2-3; 7 bases agree with TRBD2. Germline V CDR1 and CDR2: NNHDY, SYVADS. The length of the CDR3 is 15 residues. With 0 bases clipped from V and 0 bases from J, the junction kept 1 base outside the gene matches. The sequenced part of the CDR3 DNA is TGTGCCAGCAGTGATGTACTGGGGAGTGCAGAA. The encoded protein is CASSDVLGSAE. The complete CDR3 reads CASSDVLGSAETLYF.

This clone was counted ten times or more. Gene names are mouse gene names. The read terminates 4 residues before the CDR3 end, so the remaining end is supplied by the germline J gene. The V call is TRBV19, the J call TRBJ2-2, with a tentative D call TRBD1 (5 bases). The CDR3 totals 15 residues. Germline loops: CDR1 FNHDT, CDR2 SITEND (reference sequence). The germline V and J ends were trimmed by 2 bases and 4 bases, with 12 bases remaining between them. CDR3 region: CASSMGRAGTGQLYF. The part of the CDR3 DNA that was read is TGTGCCAGCAGTATGGGCAGGGCGGGCACCGGG.

This clone came up many times. Genes and germline come from the mouse. The sequenced fragment ends 4 residues before the CDR3 boundary, so the rest is inferred from the germline J gene. V usage is TRBV13-2 and J usage is TRBJ2-7; the match to TRBD2 covers 14 bases. Germline assignment: CDR1 NNHNN and CDR2 SYGAGS (reference sequence). The CDR3 is 15 amino acids. The CDR3 DNA, read in part, is TGTGCCAGCGGTGAGGGGGACTGGGGGGGCGAT. This codes for CASGEGDWGGD. The full CDR3 protein is CASGEGDWGGDEQYF.

By share, this clone counts as medium-sized (0.01 to 0.1%). All gene names here are mouse names. The read falls 4 residues short of the CDR3 end, and the missing part is taken from the germline J gene. The chain carries TRBV13-2 and TRBJ1-2; the D is unclear. The V gene's germline CDR1 is NNHNN and CDR2 SYGAGS (reference sequence). Trimming took 1 base from V and 3 from J, leaving 7 bases between them. The CDR3 length is 13 residues. CDR3 in amino acids: CASGDQVDSDYTF. The part of the CDR3 DNA that was read is TGTGCCAGCGGTGATCAGGTAGACTCC.

Remarks on this clone: Mouse gene names and germline throughout. The CDR3 is cut off 4 residues early in the read; its end comes from the germline J gene. V is TRBV31 and J is TRBJ2-1; TRBD2 is a possible D gene (5 bases). V lost 0 bases and J 0 bases, leaving 9 bases between the germline ends. Germline CDR1 GKSSPN, CDR2 SITVG. This CDR3 region has 15 residues. The DNA read from the CDR3 is TGTGCCTGGAGTCTCGGACTTTATAACTATGCT. This sequence encodes CAWSLGLYNYA. The complete CDR3 protein is CAWSLGLYNYAEQFF.

At least ten counts were recorded for this clone. Genes here carry mouse names. The read comes to an end 4 residues before the CDR3 does, leaving the germline J gene to fill in the end. V gene TRBV13-3 combines with J gene TRBJ2-1, with TRBD1 as a possible D gene (6 bases). Deletions cut 4 bases from V and 4 bases from J, with 9 bases between. CDR3 length equals 13 residues. Germline V gene sequence: CDR1 NNHDY, CDR2 SYVADS. Here the CDR3 reads CASSRDKYAEQFF. The CDR3 bases that were read are TGTGCCAGCAGTCGGGACAAATATGCT.

This clone was picked up many times. The gene symbols are mouse symbols. Here the CDR3 reads CTCSAGGGEVFF. Incomplete CDR3 DNA: TGCACCTGCAGTGCCGGGGGGGGA. The chain carries TRBV1 and TRBJ1-1; TRBD1 might be the D (5 bases). The read ends 4 residues early relative to the CDR3; the germline J gene fills the gap. The CDR3 consists of 12 residues. Germline CDR1 is NSQYPW and CDR2 is LRSPGD (reference sequence).

This clone was seen at least ten times. Mouse germline and gene names are used. The CDR3 end is not reached by the read, which stops 3 residues before it; the germline J gene fills it in. J is TRBJ1-6 and V is TRBV5, with 10 bases that match TRBD1. TRBJ1-6 falls under the ORF class, with uncertain function. The CDR3 loop spans 17 amino acids. V lost 4 bases, J lost 3 bases, and 6 bases stayed unmatched. CDR1 is LGHNA and CDR2 is YNLKQL in the germline V gene (reference sequence). Here the CDR3 reads CASSLSGTGDYNSPLYF. CDR3 DNA (partial): TGTGCCAGCAGCCTCTCCGGGACAGGGGACTATAATTCGCCC.

In this sample, this clone turned up many times. Genes and germline are mouse. The CDR3 end falls 4 residues outside the read, so it is completed with the germline J gene. The rearrangement joins TRBV17 to TRBJ2-7; unclear D gene. The CDR3 is made up of 11 amino acids. Germline CDR1 is MNHDT and CDR2 is YYDKIL. The sequenced part of the CDR3 DNA is TGTGCTAGCAGTAGAGATGAT. Protein: CASSRDD. The entire CDR3 reads CASSRDDEQYF.

This clone was counted at least ten times. Genes and germline are mouse. The read ends 4 residues before the CDR3 terminus; that terminus is restored from the germline J gene. The J gene is TRBJ2-5, the V gene TRBV1, with TRBD1 matching over 11 bases. In germline, CDR1 is NSQYPW, CDR2 LRSPGD (reference sequence). The CDR3 loop spans 16 amino acids. CDR3 sequence reads: CTCSADRDRGGDTQYF. The CDR3 DNA, read in part, is TGCACCTGCAGTGCAGACCGGGACAGGGGGGGGGAC.

Many counts were recorded for this clone. These gene names are mouse names. The read falls 4 residues short of the CDR3 end, and the missing part is taken from the germline J gene. This chain connects TRBV5 to TRBJ1-1; no firm D call. The CDR3 totals 14 residues. Germline V gene lookup returns CDR1 LGHNA and CDR2 YNLKQL (reference sequence). The V end was cut by 0 bases, the J end by 0 bases, with 5 bases between. CDR3 DNA (partial): TGTGCCAGCAGCCAAGACAGAGCAAACACA. This codes for CASSQDRANT. In full, the CDR3 reads CASSQDRANTEVFF.

This clone is medium-sized in the sample. Gene names and germline match the mouse. The CDR3 protein is CTCSAEGDNYEQYF. The sequenced part of the CDR3 DNA is TGCACCTGCAGTGCAGAGGGGGACAACTAT. The chain recombines TRBV1 with TRBJ2-7; possibly TRBD1 for D (6 bases). The CDR3 goes on 4 residues after the read ends, and that part is filled in from the germline J gene. Germline CDR1 NSQYPW, CDR2 LRSPGD (reference sequence). Trimming cost V 0 bases and J 3 bases, with 9 bases left between them. The length of the CDR3 is 14 residues.

This clone has a count of ten or more. The gene names here belong to mouse. Read sequence stops 4 residues before the CDR3 end, and the germline J gene provides the missing end. The V call is TRBV31, the J call TRBJ2-4, with 9 bases aligning to TRBD2. In germline, CDR1 is GKSSPN, CDR2 SITVG. Losses at the gene ends were 8 bases for V and 0 bases for J; bases not matched to a gene: 3. This CDR3 is built from 13 residues. The covered CDR3 bases are TGTGCCAGAGACTGGGGGAGTCAAAAC. It encodes CARDWGSQN. The entire CDR3 reads CARDWGSQNTLYF.

This clone was recorded many times. Gene names are mouse gene names. Read coverage stops 4 residues before the CDR3 terminus; the germline J gene supplies the remainder. The V and J genes are TRBV31 and TRBJ2-1, with D perhaps matching TRBD1 (5 bases). This CDR3 region has 13 residues. Trimming took 3 bases from V and 3 from J, leaving 9 bases between them. Germline CDR1 GKSSPN, CDR2 SITVG. Here the CDR3 reads CAWSPRVYAEQFF. The CDR3 bases that were read are TGTGCCTGGAGCCCCAGGGTCTATGCT.

This clone was detected ten times or more. Germline and genes here are mouse. The read halts 4 residues ahead of the CDR3 end, with the missing end drawn from the germline J gene. The J gene is TRBJ2-7, the V gene TRBV13-2; TRBD2 matches at 8 bases. CDR1 is NNHNN, CDR2 SYGAGS, per germline (reference sequence). With V trimmed by 0 bases and J by 3 bases, 5 bases remained unmatched. The CDR3 totals 15 residues. CDR3 protein: CASGDALGGVYEQYF. The sequenced part of the CDR3 DNA is TGTGCCAGCGGTGATGCTTTGGGGGGGGTCTAT.